These 8 T cell receptor beta chains were all obtained from the same sample, sequenced in a study of human T cells and chemical hapten exposure. TCRdb independently ran MiXCR on the RACE reads; one entry per CDR3 protein. The sample contains about 400,000 distinct CDR3 sequences, about 6% of which appear only once. Described time point: patch test 2, 6 weeks after DPC sensitization. Indicated treatment: therapeutic diphenylcyclopropenone sensitization with weekly scalp DPC. The source was whole blood, collected in connection with sensitization to the hapten diphenylcyclopropenone (DPC). The receptors were sampled from a young woman with alopecia areata. Some clones in this sample may be carry-over from other donors' samples.

This clonotype has just a few counts. The chain combines TRBV5-1 with TRBJ2-5, with D possibly being TRBD2 (5 bases). Looked up from germline, CDR1 is SGHRS and CDR2 is YFSETQ. With 4 bases removed from V and 5 bases from J, the gap between germline ends came to 12 bases. The CDR3 is 13 residues long. The CDR3 DNA reads as TGCGCCAGCAGCAACAGACCGGGGGAGACCCAGTACTTC. This sequence encodes CASSNRPGETQYF.

This clonotype was counted many times. The V and J genes are TRBV6-6 and TRBJ1-1; D unresolved. CDR1 is MNHNY and CDR2 is SVGAGI in the germline V gene (reference sequence). V was cut by 8 bases and J by 5 bases, with 15 bases left in between. The CDR3 covers 13 residues. The DNA of the CDR3 is TGTGCCAGCCGGATTGCGAGGGAGACTGAAGCTTTCTTT. As protein: CASRIARETEAFF.

The chain is built from TRBV7-2 and TRBJ2-1; TRBD1 or TRBD2 may be the D gene (7 bases each). V lost 5 bases to trimming and J lost 7 bases, with 21 bases between them. Germline loops: CDR1 SGHTA, CDR2 FQGNSA. The CDR3 covers 16 residues. This CDR3 is CASSPPGTAGLNEQFF. The CDR3 nucleotides are TGTGCCAGCAGCCCTCCCGGGACAGCGGGGTTGAATGAGCAGTTCTTC.

This clonotype showed up just a few times. The chain is built from TRBV27 and TRBJ1-6; the match to TRBD1 covers 8 bases. Germline trimming cut 2 bases from V and 7 bases from J; bases unmatched to any gene: 19. The CDR3 spans 20 residues. Germline V lookup: CDR1 MNHEY, CDR2 SMNVEV (reference sequence). The CDR3, as DNA: TGTGCCAGCAGTTTAGGTCGGCCACGCAGGGGGCTAAGGGGGAATTCACCCCTCCACTTT. This translates into CASSLGRPRRGLRGNSPLHF.

This clonotype was seen only a few times. J is TRBJ2-5 and V is TRBV4-2, with D tentatively TRBD1 or TRBD2 (5 bases each). From germline, CDR1 is LGHNA and CDR2 YNFKEQ. Trimming removed 1 base from V and 5 bases from J, with 14 bases in between. This CDR3 has 15 amino acids. The DNA of the CDR3 is TGTGCCAGCAGCCAAGGGGACCTCCCGGGGGAGACCCAGTACTTC. Translation: CASSQGDLPGETQYF.

The chain recombines TRBV5-1 with TRBJ2-7; possibly TRBD1 for D (6 bases). Per germline, CDR1 SGHRS and CDR2 YFSETQ. The CDR3 totals 15 residues. Trimming left V 0 bases short and J 2 bases short, with 12 bases between. The CDR3 is CASSLDRASAYEQYF. CDR3 nucleotide sequence: TGCGCCAGCAGCTTGGACAGGGCTTCAGCCTACGAGCAGTACTTC.

The sample holds many counts of this clonotype. The chain links TRBV6-2 or TRBV6-3 to TRBJ2-1; the match to TRBD1 covers 11 bases. Germline V gene lookup returns CDR1 MNHEY and CDR2 SVGEGT. The CDR3 loop spans 15 amino acids. Germline trimming cut 1 base from V and 14 bases from J; bases unmatched to any gene: 10. This CDR3 is CASSYLNPGTGGKFF. CDR3 sequence (DNA): TGTGCCAGCAGTTACTTGAACCCCGGGACAGGGGGTAAGTTCTTC.

In its sample, this clonotype was seen a few times. The rearrangement joins TRBV27 to TRBJ2-5, with TRBD2 as a possible D gene (7 bases). The CDR3 sequence is 15 residues long. V was pared by 7 bases and J by 5 bases, with 20 bases between. Germline CDR1 is MNHEY and CDR2 is SMNVEV (reference sequence). CDR3 sequence: CASTKGGGYWETQYF. CDR3 coding DNA: TGTGCCAGCACCAAAGGGGGGGGGTACTGGGAGACCCAGTACTTC.